Below are 7 T cell receptor beta chains sequenced from a single sample in a study of CD4 T cells in relation to SARS-CoV-2 and coronaviruses. Before the COVID-19 pandemic, during about 2011-2019, CD4+ T cells were taken from unexposed donors. The cells were cultured for 10 days before CD4+ T cells were isolated. No antigen has been identified for these receptors. Data came from immunoSEQ multiplex PCR; TCRdb stores just in-frame clones and leaves some out. Of more than 20,000 clones in the sample, approximately 80% were seen once. Material: CD4+ T cells from PBMCs, cultured in vitro. These receptors originate from a human donor in good health.

The V and J genes are TRBV10-3 and TRBJ2-1; D is perhaps TRBD1 (6 bases). Germline assignment: CDR1 ENHRY and CDR2 SYGVKD. Trimming took 6 bases from V and 0 from J, leaving 9 bases between them. The CDR3 length is 14 residues. In nucleotides, the CDR3 is TGTGCCATCAGCACAGGGAGCTCCTACAATGAGCAGTTCTTC. Protein product: CAISTGSSYNEQFF.

J is TRBJ2-1 and V is TRBV20-1; TRBD2 agrees at 8 bases. The CDR3 runs 14 residues. The trim removed 3 bases at V and 5 bases at J, leaving 6 bases unmatched. CDR1 and CDR2 from the germline V gene are DFQATT and SNEGSKA (reference sequence). The CDR3 DNA sequence: TGCAGTGCTAGTCCCACTAGCGGAAACAATGAGCAGTTCTTC. It is translated as CSASPTSGNNEQFF.

The chain's CDR3 is CASSPTSIYEQYF. The CDR3, as DNA: TGTGCCAGCTCACCAACCTCTATCTACGAGCAGTACTTC. The V gene is TRBV18, the J gene TRBJ2-7; D is unclear. CDR3 length: 13 residues. Trimming shortened V by 2 bases and J by 3 bases, and 8 bases separated the two germline ends. From germline, CDR1 is KGHSH and CDR2 LQKENI.

This chain connects TRBV12-2 to TRBJ2-7; TRBD2, the table's D call, lacks a check against the DNA. TRBV12-2 is designated a pseudogene. The CDR3 length is 16 residues. DNA of the CDR3: TGTGCAAGTCGCTCGTCACGCGACGGGAGGTCGAACGAGCAGTACTTC. It is translated as CASRSSRDGRSNEQYF.

The chain couples TRBV28 to TRBJ2-4, with 9 bases matching TRBD2. Trimming cost V 5 bases and J 5 bases; bases outside gene matches: 16. The CDR3 runs to 18 residues. Germline lookup yields CDR1 MDHEN and CDR2 SYDVKM. DNA for the CDR3: TGTGCCAGCAGTCCGTTGGGAGCGGGAGGCTTAGGTCAAAACATTCAGTACTTC. Encoded protein: CASSPLGAGGLGQNIQYF. Together with reference TRBV28 and TRBJ2-4, the CDR3 gives the full variable domain: DVKVTQSSRYLVKRTGEKVFLECVQDMDHENMFWYRQDPGLGLRLIYFSYDVKMKEKGDIPEGYSVSREKKERFSLILESASTNQTSMYLCASSPLGAGGLGQNIQYFGAGTRLSVL.

This clone was recorded once. The chain recombines TRBV30 with TRBJ1-6; TRBD1 might be the D (5 bases). Trimming removed 4 bases at V and 10 bases at J, with 17 bases between. This CDR3 comprises 14 residues. Germline CDR1 and CDR2: GTSNPN and SVGIG (reference sequence). The CDR3 loop is CAWNSDGAGSPLHF. The CDR3 DNA reads TGTGCCTGGAATTCTGACGGGGCGGGGTCACCCCTCCACTTT.

The V call is TRBV19, the J call TRBJ1-3, with 7 bases lining up with TRBD1. Trimming removed 5 bases from V and 9 bases from J; junction bases left unmatched: 16. Germline assignment: CDR1 LNHDA and CDR2 SQIVND (reference sequence). CDR3 length equals 16 residues. Here the CDR3 DNA reads TGTGCCAGTAGTGCAACCAGGGACAGCCCGACGGGCACCATATATTTT. It codes for CASSATRDSPTGTIYF.